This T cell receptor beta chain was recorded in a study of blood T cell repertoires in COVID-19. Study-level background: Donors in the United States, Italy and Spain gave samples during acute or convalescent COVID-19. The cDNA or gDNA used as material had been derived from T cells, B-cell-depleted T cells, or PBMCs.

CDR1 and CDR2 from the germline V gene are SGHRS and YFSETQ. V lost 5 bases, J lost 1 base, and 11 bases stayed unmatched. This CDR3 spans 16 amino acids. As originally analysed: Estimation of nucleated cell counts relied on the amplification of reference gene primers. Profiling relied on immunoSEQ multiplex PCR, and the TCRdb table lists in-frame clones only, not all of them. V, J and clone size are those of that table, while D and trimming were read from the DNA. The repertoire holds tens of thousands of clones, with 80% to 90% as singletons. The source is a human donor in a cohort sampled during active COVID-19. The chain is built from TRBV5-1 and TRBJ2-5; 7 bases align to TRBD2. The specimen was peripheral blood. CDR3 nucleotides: TGCGCCAGCAGGGGCGAAGCGGGGTGGGTCCAAGAGACCCAGTACTTC. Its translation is CASRGEAGWVQETQYF.